This TCR beta chain was identified during a study of cytomegalovirus exposure and HLA in healthy donors. As for the study in general: There were several hundred genotyped donors. Of these, roughly 82% fell in the genetic ancestry cluster associated with self-reported Caucasian donors. Study-wide results and caveats: Clonal expansion, a later analysis showed, was greater in HLA-associated TCR beta chains than in equally common others. Researchers counted roughly 150 TCR beta chains as cytomegalovirus-associated.

The PCR used 60 Vbeta and 13 Jbeta primers. Data came from immunoSEQ multiplex PCR; TCRdb stores just in-frame clones and leaves some out. The table shows roughly 120,000 clones, with roughly 79% occurring only once. A word on this clone: Its antigen is not known.

Trimming removed 6 bases at V and 2 bases at J, with 6 bases between. This CDR3 has 12 amino acids. Germline V gives CDR1 MGHDK, CDR2 SYGVNS. The chain carries TRBV25-1 and TRBJ2-3, with a weak D call TRBD2 (5 bases). The sequenced sample was PBMCs. This TCR derives from a woman aged 25 to 39 in good health and CMV-seronegative. In nucleotides, the CDR3 is TGTGCCAGCAGACGGGACACAGATACGCAGTATTTT. This sequence encodes CASRRDTDTQYF.